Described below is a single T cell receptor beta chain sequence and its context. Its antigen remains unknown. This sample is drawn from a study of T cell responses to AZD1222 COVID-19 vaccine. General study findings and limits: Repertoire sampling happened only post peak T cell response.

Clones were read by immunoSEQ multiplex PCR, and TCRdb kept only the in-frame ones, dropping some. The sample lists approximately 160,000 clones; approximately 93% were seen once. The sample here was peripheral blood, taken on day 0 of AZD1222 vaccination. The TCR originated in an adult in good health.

The CDR3: CASSYHYRGDEKLFF. For the CDR3, the DNA is TGTGCCAGCAGCTATCACTACAGGGGAGATGAAAAACTGTTTTTT. The chain links TRBV5-5 to TRBJ1-4, with 7 bases lining up with TRBD1. V trimming: 3 bases; J trimming: 6 bases; junction bases outside the gene matches: 8. This CDR3 contains 15 residues. CDR1 SGHKS and CDR2 YYEKEE come from the germline V gene (reference sequence).